The 5 T cell receptor beta chains given below trace back to one sample, sequenced in a study of vaccination and CD4 T cells after COVID-19 (dated by TCRdb to the early 2020s). The method behind the library was PCR. Reads for this sample came from an Illumina iSeq 100. DNA from cultured CD4+ T cells underwent TCR sequencing with the Oncomine TCR Beta short-read assay at the Johns Hopkins FTIC core. The public reads were reprocessed in TCRdb via fastp at Q25 and MiXCR, keeping in-frame beta chains. Each entry merges the rows of one CDR3 protein and shows their most common DNA and genes. This sample has more than 15,000 distinct CDR3 sequences in its table, and approximately 40% of those were observed once. Roughly 8.4% of the sample comes from the top ten. In the paper's terms, the treatment or condition label means: approximately 9-day PBMC culture with coronavirus spike peptide pools or control peptides (ViraFEST assay).

No antigen is known for these receptors. The sample was CD4+ T cells from blood, cultured in vitro. All receptors derive from a human donor who had recovered from COVID-19.

A few counts support this clonotype. The chain carries TRBV7-8 and TRBJ1-5; D perhaps matches TRBD1 (5 bases). V dropped 5 bases and J dropped 7 bases, with 21 bases sitting between them. The CDR3 sequence is 16 residues long. CDR1 and CDR2 from the germline V gene are SGHVS and FQNEAQ. This chain's CDR3 is CASSPRWGGGDQPQHF. Here the CDR3 DNA reads TGTGCCAGCAGCCCAAGGTGGGGGGGGGGAGACCAGCCCCAGCATTTT.

The CDR3 protein is CASSPRLGRKGAYEQYF. The CDR3 DNA reads TGTGCCAGCAGCCCACGGCTAGGGCGGAAGGGAGCCTACGAGCAGTACTTC. The chain links TRBV7-2 to TRBJ2-7; a weak D match, TRBD2 (5 bases). Trimming pared 5 bases from V and 2 bases from J, leaving 22 bases between. This CDR3 spans 17 amino acids. Germline V gene lookup returns CDR1 SGHTA and CDR2 FQGNSA.

The chain employs TRBV5-1 and TRBJ2-2; 7 bases are shared with TRBD1. There are 16 residues in the CDR3. Germline CDR1 and CDR2: SGHRS and YFSETQ. The trim removed 0 bases at V and 4 bases at J, leaving 6 bases unmatched. The CDR3 bases are TGCGCCAGCAGCTTGGGAGACAGGGCGGCCACCGGGGAGCTGTTTTTT. Translation gives CASSLGDRAATGELFF.

This clonotype is labeled as large (0.1 to 1%). The chain recombines TRBV12-3 or TRBV12-4 with TRBJ1-2; weak D call: TRBD1 (6 bases). The CDR3 has 14 amino acids. V lost 8 bases and J 4 bases, leaving 17 bases between the germline ends. CDR3 in amino acids: CASHPGGGGYGYTF. Written as DNA, the CDR3 is TGTGCCAGCCACCCGGGGGGAGGGGGCTATGGCTACACCTTC.

A few counts support this clonotype. This chain's CDR3 is CASSLGGAGQETQYF. Here the CDR3 DNA reads TGCGCCAGCAGCTTGGGGGGGGCGGGTCAAGAGACCCAGTACTTC. The gene calls are TRBV5-1 and TRBJ2-5; D possibly matches TRBD1 or TRBD2 (6 bases each). The germline gives CDR1 SGHRS, CDR2 YFSETQ. This CDR3 comprises 15 residues. Trimming shortened V by 0 bases and J by 2 bases, and 11 bases separated the two germline ends.